The table lists the clone carrying this T cell receptor beta chain with a count of one. This sample is part of a study of blood T cell repertoires in COVID-19. Looking at the study overall: COVID-19 samples collected from the United States, Italy and Spain covered acute and convalescent phases.

The CDR3 runs to 13 residues. Between the trimmed V and J ends, which lost 4 bases and 3 bases, there was a span of 12 bases. Germline-derived CDR1 and CDR2 are GTSNPN and SVGIG (reference sequence). Produced via immunoSEQ multiplex PCR; TCRdb's table is partial and in-frame only. The table records about 260,000 clones, more than 85% of them present only once. Sample: PBMCs or T cells enriched from blood (not recorded which). This TCR was recovered from a man between 35 and 55 years old who had been exposed to COVID-19. This chain connects TRBV30 to TRBJ1-2, with D perhaps TRBD1 (6 bases). This CDR3 is CAWTSGADYGYTF. CDR3 coding DNA: TGTGCCTGGACTTCAGGGGCGGACTATGGCTACACCTTC.